The T cell receptor (beta chain) under discussion was sequenced for a study of blood T cells in healthy people across ages. Primers used in a second PCR of about 7 to 12 cycles were a sample-barcoded 5' primer and a J-beta primer mix. Per sample, CDR3-containing paired-end reads numbered at least 2.5 million. TCRdb called the 5' RACE reads again in MiXCR, with one record for every CDR3 protein. The sample comprises roughly 830,000 distinct CDR3 sequences, 62% of which are singletons, and 28% rests with the top ten. J was trimmed by 4 bases and V by 2 bases; bases with no gene match: 6. Germline V CDR1 and CDR2: SGDLS, YYNGEE. The CDR3 is 15 amino acids.

Sequenced sample: blood. The rearrangement joins TRBV9 to TRBJ1-5, with 7 nucleotides matching TRBD1. The receptor was isolated from a man younger than 40 in good health. CDR3 region: CASSVAGTENQPQHF. The CDR3, as DNA: TGTGCCAGCAGCGTGGCCGGGACAGAGAATCAGCCCCAGCATTTT. The complete variable domain, with remaining parts taken from reference TRBV9 and TRBJ1-5, reads DSGVTQTPKHLITATGQRVTLRCSPRSGDLSVYWYQQSLDQGLQFLIQYYNGEERAKGNILERFSAQQFPDLHSELNLSSLELGDSALYFCASSVAGTENQPQHFGDGTRLSIL.